One sample yielded the 9 T cell receptor beta chains listed below, sequenced in a study of memory CD8 T cells in hepatitis C reinfection. TCRdb's copy holds only in-frame clones and misses some; the assay was immunoSEQ multiplex PCR. Among tens of thousands of clones listed, around 92% were seen once. Time point indicated: pre-reinfection, 55 to 20 weeks before reinfection detection. The sorted cells went straight to TCR sequencing with no prior in vitro expansion. Sequencing was carried out using naive CD8+ T cells sorted from blood. All receptors come from a man between 18 and 35 years old with hepatitis C virus infection.

This clone occurred once. CDR3 residues: CSVVADYEQYF. CDR3 sequence (DNA): TGCAGCGTTGTCGCAGACTACGAGCAGTACTTC. The chain employs TRBV29-1 and TRBJ2-7; D unresolved. Looked up from germline, CDR1 is SQVTM and CDR2 is ANQGSEA. This CDR3 region has 11 residues. Trimming left V 4 bases short and J 3 bases short, with 7 bases between.

This chain links TRBV27 with TRBJ2-7; the match to TRBD2 covers 11 bases. CDR3 length equals 15 residues. CDR1 and CDR2 from the germline V gene are MNHEY and SMNVEV (reference sequence). J was trimmed by 0 bases and V by 5 bases; bases with no gene match: 3. In DNA form, the CDR3 reads TGTGCCAGCAGTGCGACTAGCGGGACCTCCTACGAGCAGTACTTC. Protein: CASSATSGTSYEQYF.

The chain is built from TRBV25-1 and TRBJ1-1; 7 nucleotides align to TRBD1. The CDR3 contains 14 residues. Germline CDR1 and CDR2: MGHDK and SYGVNS. With 6 bases clipped from V and 5 bases from J, the junction kept 9 bases outside the gene matches. For the CDR3, the DNA is TGTGCCAGCAGAAGACAGGGTATGATTACTGAAGCTTTCTTT. Protein sequence: CASRRQGMITEAFF.

This chain links TRBV19 with TRBJ2-3; maybe TRBD2 (6 bases). This CDR3 is built from 16 residues. V gave up 3 bases and J gave up 0 bases, with 13 bases separating them. The germline V gene encodes CDR1 LNHDA and CDR2 SQIVND (reference sequence). The CDR3, as DNA: TGTGCCAGTAGTATGGGGACTCTATCTAGCACAGATACGCAGTATTTT. This gives the protein CASSMGTLSSTDTQYF.

The CDR3 region is CSVQVTLQATEAFF. For the CDR3, the DNA is TGCAGCGTTCAGGTAACACTCCAGGCCACTGAAGCTTTCTTT. This chain uses TRBV29-1 with TRBJ1-1; D is unclear. The CDR3 totals 14 residues. Germline CDR1 reads SQVTM; CDR2 reads ANQGSEA. V lost 5 bases, J lost 4 bases, and 17 bases lay in between.

The rearrangement uses TRBV7-6 and TRBJ2-2; D perhaps matches TRBD2 (6 bases). Germline V lookup: CDR1 SGHVS, CDR2 FNYEAQ. The CDR3 length is 13 residues. V was cut by 1 base and J by 8 bases, with 8 bases left in between. The CDR3, as DNA: TGTGCCAGCAGCTTAGAGGCGGGGGGGGAGCTGTTTTTT. It codes for CASSLEAGGELFF.

This clone appeared a single time. This rearrangement joins TRBV6-5 to TRBJ2-7; 10 nucleotides align to TRBD2. The V and J ends lost 7 bases and 3 bases, in that order; junction bases with no gene match: 6. This CDR3 contains 14 residues. CDR1 MNHEY and CDR2 SVGAGI come from the germline V gene. In DNA, the CDR3 is TGTGCCAGCAATCCTAGCGGGGGAGACTACGAGCAGTACGTC. This translates into CASNPSGGDYEQYV.

This chain connects TRBV7-9 to TRBJ2-5; D is uncertain. The germline gives CDR1 SEHNR, CDR2 FQNEAQ (reference sequence). The V end was cut by 1 base, the J end by 2 bases, with 20 bases between. This CDR3 spans 18 amino acids. CDR3 DNA: TGTGCCAGCAGCTTAGTGGAGTCTCTGCTTTTACAACAAGAGACCCAGTACTTC. Translating gives CASSLVESLLLQQETQYF.

The rearrangement uses TRBV6-1 and TRBJ2-3, with 8 bases aligning to TRBD1. This CDR3 is 16 amino acids long. The germline V gene has CDR1 MNHNS and CDR2 SASEGT. The J segment lost 3 bases and the V segment lost 4 bases, leaving 9 bases of the junction unmatched. Here the CDR3 DNA reads TGTGCCAGCAGTGGCGGACAGGGATGGGTGACAGATACGCAGTATTTT. Protein sequence: CASSGGQGWVTDTQYF.